These T cell receptor beta chains were read from a single sample in a study of T cells in Graves' hyperthyroidism and ophthalmopathy. TCRdb independently ran MiXCR on the multiplex PCR reads; one entry per CDR3 protein. The sample consists of 150,000 or so distinct CDR3 sequences, over 20% of them appearing once. The source material was blood. The origin of the receptors is a woman in her forties or fifties with Graves' hyperthyroidism that later progressed to Graves' ophthalmopathy. The CDR3 runs from the conserved cysteine through the conserved F or W.

V	J	CDR3
TRBV7-8	TRBJ2-6	CASSPIGRTSGRSGANVLTF
TRBV6-1	TRBJ2-3	CASRIPPADTQYF
TRBV3-1	TRBJ2-7	CASSQGLGLARGSRHEQYF
TRBV19	TRBJ2-1	CASSIGTARDNEQFF
TRBV5-1	TRBJ2-7	CASSLAPGQGASREQYF
TRBV11-2	TRBJ2-5	CASSLIGATQYF
TRBV6-1	TRBJ2-1	CASSYRQPRYNEQFF
TRBV20-1	TRBJ2-3	CSATGTTDTQYF
TRBV12-3/TRBV12-4	TRBJ2-5	CASSLAGGPRETQYF
TRBV2	TRBJ2-7	CASRDTLAYEQYF
TRBV20-1	TRBJ1-1	CSARTSWRANTEAFF
TRBV11-2	TRBJ2-3	CASSHRGLAGSTDTQYF
TRBV6-2/TRBV6-3	TRBJ1-2	CASSYSAGGHYGYTF
TRBV5-1	TRBJ2-1	CASSLGTSGVADEQFF
TRBV11-2	TRBJ2-2	CASSPAGGELFF
TRBV5-5	TRBJ2-3	CASVPQPGQRMDTQYF
TRBV20-1	TRBJ2-1	CSAPDPGGNEQFF
TRBV5-1	TRBJ1-4	CASSSSGTGGEKLFF
TRBV10-3	TRBJ2-5	CAITAWDRGKETQYF
TRBV5-1	TRBJ2-6	CASSLQGGRSGANVLTF
TRBV27	TRBJ1-4	CASSRNGRAEKLFF
TRBV20-1	TRBJ1-5	CSARGGQSDQPQHF
TRBV2	TRBJ2-5	CASSVVTPGAETQYF
TRBV11-2	TRBJ2-5	CASSLDQGGRRQETQYF
TRBV24-1	TRBJ2-3	CATSDPNPSGGTDTQYF
TRBV12-3/TRBV12-4	TRBJ2-7	CASRATGGRRSHEQYF
TRBV5-1	TRBJ2-2	CASSLLADNSGELFF
TRBV5-1	TRBJ2-7	CASRNPQAGGSYEQYF
TRBV16	TRBJ1-2	CASSQSLSNYGYTF